The source of this TCR beta chain is a study of early T cells in non-severe SARS-CoV-2 infection. Study-level information: Whole-blood bulk RNA, unsorted, was sequenced, and chains were unpaired. Study-wide points: Private and CD4 specificities were missed by VDJdb matching, skewed to anti-spike CD8.

The CDR3 runs 12 residues. The germline V gene encodes CDR1 KGHSH and CDR2 LQKENI. This clonotype appeared a few times. As yet, its antigen is unknown. At one end the junction does not follow the germline gene, possibly because of a read error. Separate cDNA molecules each had unique molecular identifiers attached to them. TCRdb analysed the 5' RACE reads with MiXCR anew, one entry per CDR3 protein. Among 55,000 to 80,000 distinct CDR3 sequences listed, roughly 11% were seen once. The sample in question was whole blood, obtained at baseline. The receptor's source is an adult who was a healthcare worker with PCR-confirmed SARS-CoV-2 infection or an uninfected control (not recorded which). This sequence joins TRBV18 and TRBJ2-7; 7 bases align to TRBD1. DNA for the CDR3: TGTGCCAGCTCACCGTCGACAGGGATGAAGCACTTC. Translating it yields CASSPSTGMKHF.